The 19 T cell receptor beta chains listed next were all sequenced from one sample in a study of PD-1 blockade in classical Hodgkin lymphoma. Profiled with immunoSEQ multiplex PCR; TCRdb holds only in-frame clones, not every one. The repertoire consists of 90,000 to 100,000 clones, with roughly 79% occurring once and the leading ten covering approximately 15%. Each and every patient relapsed after autologous stem cell transplantation, and patients got differing brentuximab vedotin exposure. The sequenced sample was peripheral blood mononuclear cells (PBMCs), obtained before the second cycle of nivolumab. The receptor set was obtained from a human donor with classical Hodgkin lymphoma.

This clone was detected a few times. The chain joins TRBV5-6 to TRBJ1-5; 7 bases match TRBD1. CDR3 length: 15 residues. V dropped 4 bases and J dropped 2; count of bases not matched to a gene: 6. In germline, CDR1 is SGHDT, CDR2 YYEEEE. The CDR3 protein is CASSGQGGGNQPQHF. The DNA of the CDR3 is TGTGCCAGCAGCGGTCAGGGGGGAGGCAATCAGCCCCAGCATTTT.

The CDR3, as DNA: TGTGCCAGCAGTTTCGGCCTAGGAGGAAACCGCGGCCCCAAAAACATTCAGTACTTC. Protein sequence: CASSFGLGGNRGPKNIQYF. The V call is TRBV28, the J call TRBJ2-4; D is perhaps TRBD2 (5 bases). V lost 3 bases and J lost 2, with 23 bases in between. Germline V gives CDR1 MDHEN, CDR2 SYDVKM. The CDR3 is 19 amino acids.

The genes are TRBV7-2 and TRBJ2-1; no clear D gene. This CDR3 has 13 residues. V lost 1 base and J 4 bases, leaving 5 bases between the germline ends. Germline V gene lookup returns CDR1 SGHTA and CDR2 FQGNSA. The CDR3 nucleotides read TGTGCCAGCAGCTTAGGAAGGTACAATGAGCAGTTCTTC. It is translated as CASSLGRYNEQFF.

This clone was counted a single time. Different DNA sequences within this sample yield the same CDR3. The V call is TRBV15, the J call TRBJ1-5, with 9 positions matching TRBD1. Germline-derived CDR1 and CDR2 are LNHNV and YYDKDF (reference sequence). The length of the CDR3 is 13 residues. J was trimmed by 6 bases and V by 3 bases; bases with no gene match: 0. The CDR3 DNA follows: TGTGCCACCAGCAGGGACAGGGGTCAGCCCCAGCATTTT. Its translation: CATSRDRGQPQHF.

The table lists this clone with a few counts. The chain is built from TRBV2 and TRBJ1-4; TRBD1 aligns across 7 bases. The CDR3 length is 15 residues. The V gene end was trimmed by 2 bases and the J gene end by 8 bases; junction bases not matched to a gene: 8. CDR1 and CDR2 (germline): SNHLY, FYNNEI. The CDR3 nucleotides read TGTGCCAGCAGTGAAACGACAGGGCGGGAGGAAAAACTGTTTTTT. Translating gives CASSETTGREEKLFF. Drawing the rest from reference TRBV2 and TRBJ1-4, the complete variable domain is EPEVTQTPSHQVTQMGQEVILRCVPISNHLYFYWYRQILGQKVEFLVSFYNNEISEKSEIFDDQFSVERPDGSNFTLKIRSTKLEDSAMYFCASSETTGREEKLFFGSGTQLSVL.

DNA of the CDR3: TGTGCCAGCAGCCTAAAAGGGAGGGGATTTGGTTATGGCTACACCTTC. This codes for CASSLKGRGFGYGYTF. This rearrangement joins TRBV2 to TRBJ1-2, with D possibly matching TRBD1 (5 bases). Per the germline V gene, CDR1 is SNHLY and CDR2 is FYNNEI. This CDR3 has 16 amino acids. V lost 6 bases and J lost 5, with 22 bases in between.

The chain uses TRBV5-1 and TRBJ1-6; D is ambiguous. The CDR3 loop spans 14 amino acids. Trimming pared 0 bases from V and 7 bases from J, leaving 8 bases between. Germline loops: CDR1 SGHRS, CDR2 YFSETQ. CDR3 coding DNA: TGCGCCAGCAGCTTGGGACAAGGAAATTCACCCCTCCACTTT. Protein product: CASSLGQGNSPLHF.

The chain combines TRBV6-5 with TRBJ2-7; D is undetermined. The CDR3 totals 14 residues. Trimming stripped 7 bases from V and 3 bases from J, with 16 bases between. Germline lookup yields CDR1 MNHEY and CDR2 SVGAGI. The CDR3: CASTRRHGIYEQYF. DNA of the CDR3: TGTGCCAGCACCCGGCGACACGGAATCTACGAGCAGTACTTC.

The chain uses TRBV30 and TRBJ1-1; a weak D match, TRBD1 (5 bases). Per germline, CDR1 GTSNPN and CDR2 SVGIG (reference sequence). Trimming shortened V by 4 bases and J by 3 bases, and 15 bases separated the two germline ends. This CDR3 has 14 amino acids. CDR3 loop: CAWTMRGAHTEAFF. The DNA of the CDR3 is TGTGCCTGGACAATGAGAGGGGCCCACACTGAAGCTTTCTTT.

This chain joins TRBV19 and TRBJ2-2; 11 bases line up with TRBD2. The CDR3 is 16 residues long. CDR1 is LNHDA, CDR2 SQIVND, per germline (reference sequence). V shed 6 bases and J 4 bases; nucleotides not matched to a gene: 7. The CDR3 spells CASSRLAGLGTGELFF. Here the CDR3 DNA reads TGTGCCAGTAGCCGACTAGCGGGACTAGGCACCGGGGAGCTGTTTTTT.

The CDR3 DNA reads TGTGCCAGCAGACCCCCCGGGACGGGCCCCCGTGGGGCTTTCTTT. Residues: CASRPPGTGPRGAFF. The V gene is TRBV28, the J gene TRBJ1-1, with D possibly matching TRBD1 (5 bases). The CDR3 covers 15 residues. CDR1 is MDHEN, CDR2 SYDVKM, per germline. With 6 bases removed from V and 11 bases from J, the gap between germline ends came to 25 bases.

The V call is TRBV10-3, the J call TRBJ2-3; 8 nucleotides agree with TRBD2. The CDR3 loop spans 15 amino acids. In germline, CDR1 is ENHRY, CDR2 SYGVKD. V lost 7 bases to trimming and J lost 2 bases; unmatched junction nucleotides: 8. The CDR3 loop is CAITDVAGPTDTQYF. CDR3 bases: TGTGCCATCACGGATGTAGCGGGGCCCACAGATACGCAGTATTTT.

This chain connects TRBV7-9 to TRBJ1-2; a weak D match, TRBD1 (6 bases). Germline values: CDR1 SEHNR, CDR2 FQNEAQ (reference sequence). The CDR3 covers 14 residues. Trimming removed 5 bases from V and 6 bases from J, with 16 bases in between. The CDR3 protein is CASSAVTGGHGYTF. DNA of the CDR3: TGTGCCAGCAGCGCAGTGACGGGGGGGCATGGCTACACCTTC.

This clone was seen a single time. This chain joins TRBV5-1 and TRBJ2-1; TRBD2 matches 10 bases. This CDR3 region has 15 residues. Trimming at V came to 4 bases and at J to 4 bases, leaving 5 bases not matched to a gene. The germline CDR1 and CDR2 sequences are SGHRS and YFSETQ. CDR3 in DNA: TGCGCCAGCAGCATCACTAGCGGGACATACAATGAGCAGTTCTTC. Translating gives CASSITSGTYNEQFF.

The gene calls are TRBV5-1 and TRBJ2-5; tentative D call: TRBD2 (6 bases). The germline CDR1 and CDR2 sequences are SGHRS and YFSETQ. The length of the CDR3 is 15 residues. V gave up 4 bases and J gave up 4 bases, with 17 bases separating them. The CDR3 DNA follows: TGCGCCAGCAGCCGGGGGACCGCCCAGGGAGAGACCCAGTACTTC. Protein: CASSRGTAQGETQYF.

This clone was detected only once. The chain carries TRBV10-3 and TRBJ2-7, with 9 nucleotides matching TRBD1. CDR3 length equals 17 residues. V lost 2 bases and J lost 2; bases outside the gene matches: 10. Per the germline V gene, CDR1 is ENHRY and CDR2 is SYGVKD. The chain's CDR3 is CAISEPDGTGLAYEQYF. The CDR3 DNA sequence: TGTGCCATCAGTGAGCCGGACGGGACAGGGTTAGCCTACGAGCAGTACTTC.

The CDR3 nucleotides are TGTGCCAGCAGCCAAACAGCAGGGTTCTCCTACGAGCAGTACTTC. It specifies CASSQTAGFSYEQYF. The V gene is TRBV4-2, the J gene TRBJ2-7; tentative D call: TRBD1 (5 bases). The CDR3 runs 15 residues. Germline V gives CDR1 LGHNA, CDR2 YNFKEQ. V lost 2 bases and J lost 0, with 11 bases in between.

This clone came up once. The rearrangement links TRBV5-6 to TRBJ2-7; maybe TRBD1 (8 bases). CDR3 size: 15 residues. Per the germline V gene, CDR1 is SGHDT and CDR2 is YYEEEE. Trimming took 4 bases from V and 1 from J, leaving 15 bases between them. The CDR3 DNA is TGTGCCAGCAGCCCTGGACAGGGAGGGTCCTACGAGCAGTACTTC. It translates to CASSPGQGGSYEQYF. The whole variable domain, filled in from reference TRBV5-6 and TRBJ2-7, reads DAGVTQSPTHLIKTRGQQVTLRCSPKSGHDTVSWYQQALGQGPQFIFQYYEEEERQRGNFPDRFSGHQFPNYSSELNVNALLLGDSALYLCASSPGQGGSYEQYFGPGTRLTVT.

This clone was counted a few times. This chain joins TRBV2 and TRBJ2-5, with D possibly TRBD2 on 6 matching bases. V was pared by 6 bases and J by 5 bases, with 16 bases between. The germline CDR1 and CDR2 sequences are SNHLY and FYNNEI. The CDR3 is 14 amino acids. CDR3: CASSRTTVMETQYF. CDR3 nucleotide sequence: TGTGCCAGCAGCCGGACTACCGTTATGGAGACCCAGTACTTC.